The count of the clone carrying this T cell receptor beta chain is one. The data were taken from a study of T-cell memory formation after mild COVID-19. MiXCR was run by TCRdb on the 5' RACE reads, yielding one entry per CDR3 protein. The table shows under 600,000 distinct CDR3 sequences, with less than 25% occurring only once. CDR1 is DFQATT, CDR2 SNEGSKA, per germline (reference sequence). The CDR3 extends over 19 amino acids. The trim removed 2 bases at V and 5 bases at J, leaving 18 bases unmatched. J is TRBJ2-5 and V is TRBV20-1; 12 nucleotides align to TRBD2. Sequencing was performed on PBMCs or a T cell subset sorted from them (not recorded which). The receptor's source is an adult woman who had mild COVID-19 (a few samples of this study predate the infection). Cell type and time point are not known. CDR3 amino acids: CSARSRLAGGWFVPETQYF. The CDR3 nucleotides are TGCAGTGCTAGATCTAGGCTAGCGGGAGGGTGGTTCGTGCCGGAGACCCAGTACTTC.